This T cell receptor beta chain is drawn from a study of shared clonotypes between healthy human individuals. Study-level points and caveats: When compared with the clonotypes that were shared by all four sorted-subset donors, the non-shared clonotypes turned out to have lower generation probabilities. Rarefaction demonstrated incomplete sorted-subset sequencing despite large depth. Naive subsets, compared against memory subsets, generally had larger estimated richness values.

Note on this clone: Its antigen is unidentified. Other DNA sequences of this sample code for an identical CDR3.

CD8 cells classed as naive were CD45RO-negative and positively selected for CCR7, excluding terminally differentiated effector memory CD45RA+ cells. When replicate PCRs were run on sorted subsets, they used 200 ng DNA, about 30,000 T cell genomes. Assay: immunoSEQ multiplex PCR; the TCRdb copy retains only in-frame clones and omits some. The sample shows about 2 million clones, roughly 94% of them seen only once. V gave up 7 bases and J gave up 4 bases, with 7 bases separating them. This CDR3 contains 12 residues. The germline V gene has CDR1 MNHEY and CDR2 SVGAGI. This clonotype originated in a man between 18 and 35 years old in good health. Sample: naive CD8+ T cells sorted from blood. The J gene is TRBJ2-2, the V gene TRBV6-5; D gene uncertain. The CDR3 nucleotides are TGTGCCAGCACGGCCGTCACCGGGGAGCTGTTTTTT. As protein: CASTAVTGELFF.